The 21 T cell receptor beta chains below come from one sample, sequenced in a study of blood T cell repertoires in COVID-19. Clones were read by immunoSEQ multiplex PCR, and TCRdb kept only the in-frame ones, dropping some. The sample carries fewer than 200,000 clones, 83% recorded once. The source material was peripheral blood. The receptors originated from a woman in her seventies with COVID-19, enrolled during active disease.

This clone was seen just once. The chain combines TRBV29-1 with TRBJ2-4, with D possibly matching TRBD1 (5 bases). The CDR3 runs to 13 residues. The germline CDR1 and CDR2 sequences are SQVTM and ANQGSEA. The ends were cut back, 2 bases at V and 9 bases at J, with 14 bases in the middle. The CDR3 sequence is CSVERGHLGIQYF. CDR3 nucleotides: TGCAGCGTTGAACGAGGACACCTCGGCATTCAGTACTTC.

This chain uses TRBV2 with TRBJ1-2; TRBD1 is a possible D gene (5 bases). V lost 5 bases to trimming and J lost 5 bases, with 6 bases between them. This CDR3 spans 11 amino acids. CDR1 and CDR2 from the germline V gene are SNHLY and FYNNEI. CDR3 protein: CASSRTYGYTF. CDR3 DNA: TGTGCCAGCAGTAGGACATATGGCTACACCTTC.

This clone was observed a handful of times. V is TRBV24-1 and J is TRBJ2-3; 9 bases match TRBD2. V dropped 9 bases and J dropped 4; count of bases not matched to a gene: 10. The CDR3 runs to 15 residues. The germline CDR1 and CDR2 sequences are KGHDR and SFDVKD. The DNA of the CDR3 is TGTGCCACCGCCCTTGGTAGCGGGAGCGCAGATACGCAGTATTTT. Protein product: CATALGSGSADTQYF.

The V call is TRBV5-1, the J call TRBJ2-1, with TRBD2 identical over 12 bases. CDR3 size: 14 residues. The V and J ends lost 7 bases and 3 bases, in that order; junction bases with no gene match: 2. Germline V gene data show CDR1 as SGHRS and CDR2 as YFSETQ. CDR3 sequence reads: CASSTSGSYNEQFF. CDR3 bases: TGCGCCAGCTCGACTAGCGGGAGCTACAATGAGCAGTTCTTC.

The chain recombines TRBV28 with TRBJ2-2; D is possibly TRBD1 (5 bases). The CDR3 runs 16 residues. Germline values: CDR1 MDHEN, CDR2 SYDVKM. The ends were cut back, 1 base at V and 0 bases at J, with 9 bases in the middle. The CDR3 DNA is TGTGCCAGCAGTTTATCCAGGGCCCCGAACACCGGGGAGCTGTTTTTT. It codes for CASSLSRAPNTGELFF.

This clone was found a few times. The chain has TRBV7-9 and TRBJ1-1; tentatively, D is TRBD1 (5 bases). The CDR3 covers 14 residues. V gave up 6 bases and J gave up 1 base, with 12 bases separating them. CDR1 is SEHNR and CDR2 is FQNEAQ in the germline V gene (reference sequence). In DNA, the CDR3 is TGTGCCAGCAGTTCCATCGGGGGGAACACTGAAGCTTTCTTT. Protein product: CASSSIGGNTEAFF.

This clone was seen a single time. The chain carries TRBV7-9 and TRBJ1-3; 8 bases are shared with TRBD1. CDR3 length: 17 amino acids. The germline V gene has CDR1 SEHNR and CDR2 FQNEAQ (reference sequence). V shed 0 bases, J shed 7 bases, and the junction held 11 bases outside the gene matches. The CDR3 region is CASSLAGRGNRGNTIYF. As DNA, the CDR3 is TGTGCCAGCAGCTTAGCGGGCCGCGGAAACAGGGGGAACACCATATATTTT.

This chain links TRBV9 with TRBJ1-3; D unresolved. The CDR3 covers 16 residues. Trimming cost V 0 bases and J 2 bases, with 12 bases left between them. Germline-derived CDR1 and CDR2 are SGDLS and YYNGEE. This CDR3 is CASSVEVATAGNTIYF. CDR3 coding DNA: TGTGCCAGCAGCGTAGAAGTGGCTACAGCTGGAAACACCATATATTTT.

This clone was seen once. The chain combines TRBV2 with TRBJ2-1, with 11 nucleotides matching TRBD2. Trimming removed 6 bases from V and 4 bases from J; junction bases left unmatched: 5. Per the germline V gene, CDR1 is SNHLY and CDR2 is FYNNEI. The CDR3 extends over 15 amino acids. The CDR3 DNA sequence: TGTGCCAGCAGGGAGCTAGCGGGAGGATACAATGAGCAGTTCTTC. As protein: CASRELAGGYNEQFF.

This chain uses TRBV9 with TRBJ1-1, with a tentative D call TRBD1 (5 bases). Trimming left V 4 bases short and J 4 bases short, with 20 bases between. The germline CDR1 and CDR2 sequences are SGDLS and YYNGEE. This CDR3 has 16 residues. Here the CDR3 reads CASSPNVAGPSTEAFF. CDR3 DNA: TGTGCCAGCAGCCCTAACGTGGCAGGGCCGAGCACTGAAGCTTTCTTT.

The chain uses TRBV5-1 and TRBJ2-1, with D possibly TRBD1 on 5 matching bases. The CDR3 totals 16 residues. V was shortened by 0 bases and J by 4 bases, with 14 bases between the two germline ends. Germline V gene sequence: CDR1 SGHRS, CDR2 YFSETQ. CDR3 amino acids: CASSLAEAGIYNEQFF. CDR3 bases: TGCGCCAGCAGCTTGGCCGAGGCAGGGATATACAATGAGCAGTTCTTC.

The genes are TRBV6-2 or TRBV6-3 and TRBJ1-5; possibly TRBD1 for D (5 bases). This CDR3 has 16 amino acids. Germline V CDR1 and CDR2: MNHEY, SVGEGT. V gave up 2 bases and J gave up 4 bases, with 15 bases separating them. The CDR3 DNA sequence: TGTGCCAGCAGTTACGGGGGGAGAGGGACGAATCAGCCCCAGCATTTT. Translating it yields CASSYGGRGTNQPQHF.

The rearrangement uses TRBV5-6 and TRBJ2-1; 8 bases fit TRBD2. Germline CDR1 reads SGHDT; CDR2 reads YYEEEE. The CDR3 contains 15 residues. V shed 4 bases, J shed 1 base, and the junction held 4 bases outside the gene matches. DNA of the CDR3: TGTGCCAGCAGCAGTCAGCGGGGGTCCTACAATGAGCAGTTCTTC. It specifies CASSSQRGSYNEQFF. The full variable domain, in which reference TRBV5-6 and TRBJ2-1 provide the parts outside the CDR3, is DAGVTQSPTHLIKTRGQQVTLRCSPKSGHDTVSWYQQALGQGPQFIFQYYEEEERQRGNFPDRFSGHQFPNYSSELNVNALLLGDSALYLCASSSQRGSYNEQFFGPGTRLTVL.

A note on this clone: One junction end disagrees with the germline gene, perhaps due to a read error. This chain links TRBV6-2 or TRBV6-3 with TRBJ2-3; D may be TRBD2 (6 bases). CDR3 length: 17 residues. The germline gives CDR1 MNHEY, CDR2 SVGEGT. Written as DNA, the CDR3 is TGTGCCGGCAGTTACACTGGGACTTTCTTAAGCACAGATACGCAGTATTTT. Translated: CAGSYTGTFLSTDTQYF.

The chain uses TRBV28 and TRBJ1-2; D uncertain. Trimming removed 6 bases from V and 3 bases from J, with 11 bases in between. CDR3 length: 13 amino acids. Germline V lookup: CDR1 MDHEN, CDR2 SYDVKM. As DNA, the CDR3 is TGTGCCAGCAGGCCAGGTCTGGACTATGGCTACACCTTC. Its protein product is CASRPGLDYGYTF.

The chain links TRBV29-1 to TRBJ2-1; the match to TRBD2 covers 9 bases. With 3 bases clipped from V and 9 bases from J, the junction kept 6 bases outside the gene matches. Germline-derived CDR1 and CDR2 are SQVTM and ANQGSEA. The CDR3 contains 13 residues. The CDR3 region has the DNA TGCAGCGTTGAGGGCGGGAGGGCAGTTGAGCAGTTCTTC. As protein: CSVEGGRAVEQFF.

The V and J genes are TRBV3-1 (or the pseudogene TRBV3-2) and TRBJ2-7, with D unresolved. Germline values: CDR1 LGHDT, CDR2 YNNKEL (reference sequence). This CDR3 comprises 13 residues. V gave up 2 bases and J gave up 7 bases, with 12 bases separating them. CDR3 protein: CASSQPHALEQYF. CDR3 nucleotide sequence: TGTGCCAGCAGCCAACCTCACGCCCTAGAGCAGTACTTC.

The chain links TRBV28 to TRBJ2-6, with 7 bases aligning to TRBD1. The V gene's germline CDR1 is MDHEN and CDR2 SYDVKM. The CDR3 has 20 amino acids. The trim removed 7 bases at V and 2 bases at J, leaving 20 bases unmatched. CDR3 bases: TGTGCCAGCACGACACATTTGGCCCCGCGACAGGGCCCTGGGGCCAACGTCCTGACTTTC. Translating it yields CASTTHLAPRQGPGANVLTF.

The V call is TRBV19, the J call TRBJ1-1, with 7 bases lining up with TRBD1. CDR3 size: 14 residues. The junction had 7 bases not matched to a gene; V was cut back by 5 bases and J by 4 bases. From germline, CDR1 is LNHDA and CDR2 SQIVND (reference sequence). The CDR3: CASSPAGGSTEAFF. The DNA for the CDR3 is TGTGCCAGTAGTCCGGCAGGGGGATCCACTGAAGCTTTCTTT.

The J gene is TRBJ2-1, the V gene TRBV5-1; D is uncertain. The CDR3 spans 11 residues. The V end was cut by 2 bases, the J end by 9 bases, with 6 bases between. CDR1 SGHRS and CDR2 YFSETQ come from the germline V gene. The CDR3 region has the DNA TGCGCCAGCAGCTTAACGGGTGAGCAGTTCTTC. Translation: CASSLTGEQFF.

The V call is TRBV5-6, the J call TRBJ2-1; 9 bases line up with TRBD2. Germline V CDR1 and CDR2: SGHDT, YYEEEE. CDR3 length: 15 amino acids. The trim removed 4 bases at V and 4 bases at J, leaving 6 bases unmatched. CDR3 residues: CASSMMTSGYNEQFF. In nucleotides, the CDR3 is TGTGCCAGCAGCATGATGACTAGCGGATACAATGAGCAGTTCTTC.